Included here is one T cell receptor beta chain sequence, with context. The data stem from a study of control samples from healthy donors and cancer patients. Here immunoSEQ multiplex PCR was the method, and the copy in TCRdb shows in-frame clones only, minus some. The table lists 150,000 to 200,000 clones, about 95% of them singletons. Germline CDR1 reads SGHDT; CDR2 reads YYEEEE. The CDR3 loop spans 14 amino acids. V was clipped by 1 base and J by 10 bases, with 12 bases between them. V usage is TRBV5-6 and J usage is TRBJ1-6; D call uncertain. The receptor comes from a man aged 60-69 years with colorectal cancer. The material sequenced was PBMCs. CDR3 protein: CASSLTGRGSPLHF. The CDR3 nucleotides read TGTGCCAGCAGCTTGACCGGGCGGGGATCACCCCTCCACTTT.